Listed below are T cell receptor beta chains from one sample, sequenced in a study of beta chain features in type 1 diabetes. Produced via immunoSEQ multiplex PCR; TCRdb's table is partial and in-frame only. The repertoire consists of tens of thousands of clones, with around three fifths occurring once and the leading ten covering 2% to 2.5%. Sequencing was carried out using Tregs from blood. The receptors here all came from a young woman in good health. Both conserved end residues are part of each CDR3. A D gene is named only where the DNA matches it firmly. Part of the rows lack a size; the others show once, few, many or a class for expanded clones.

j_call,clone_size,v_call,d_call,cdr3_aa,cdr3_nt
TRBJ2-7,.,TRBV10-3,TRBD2,CAISEGTGSGGSSYEQYF,TGTGCCATCAGTGAGGGGACCGGTAGCGGGGGGAGCTCCTACGAGCAGTACTTC
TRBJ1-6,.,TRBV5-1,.,CASSFDSSYNSPLHF,TGCGCCAGCAGCTTCGATAGCTCCTATAATTCACCCCTCCACTTT
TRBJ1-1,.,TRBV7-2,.,CASSPPSPQAFF,TGTGCCAGCAGCCCCCCGTCTCCCCAAGCTTTCTTT
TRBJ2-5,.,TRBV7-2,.,CASSAAGARETQYF,TGTGCCAGCAGCGCGGCTGGGGCAAGGGAGACCCAGTACTTC
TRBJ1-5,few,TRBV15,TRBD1,CATSTLGTGKGQPQHF,TGTGCCACCAGCACCCTCGGGACAGGGAAGGGTCAGCCCCAGCATTTT
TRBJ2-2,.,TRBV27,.,CASSLGQGFGELFF,TGTGCCAGCAGTTTAGGCCAGGGTTTCGGGGAGCTGTTTTTT
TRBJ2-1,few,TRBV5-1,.,CASSAGNNEQFF,TGCGCCAGCTCAGCGGGCAACAATGAGCAGTTCTTC
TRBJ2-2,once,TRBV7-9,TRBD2,CASSFRLAGGAGGELFF,TGTGCCAGCAGCTTTCGGCTAGCGGGAGGAGCGGGCGGGGAGCTGTTTTTT
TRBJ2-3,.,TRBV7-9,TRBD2,CASSLAEASGATQYF,TGTGCCAGCAGCTTAGCGGAGGCTAGCGGGGCAACGCAGTATTTT
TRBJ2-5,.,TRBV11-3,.,CASSFLGRGQETQYF,TGTGCCAGCAGCTTCCTTGGTAGGGGCCAAGAGACCCAGTACTTC
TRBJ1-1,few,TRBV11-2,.,CASSFNRATTEAFF,TGTGCCAGCAGCTTTAACAGGGCCACCACTGAAGCTTTCTTT
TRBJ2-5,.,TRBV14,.,CASSQDRGVAQETQYF,TGTGCCAGCAGCCAAGATCGAGGAGTTGCCCAAGAGACCCAGTACTTC
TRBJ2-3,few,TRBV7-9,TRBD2,CASSLGAGGPPTDTQYF,TGTGCCAGCAGCTTAGGGGCGGGGGGTCCCCCCACAGATACGCAGTATTTT
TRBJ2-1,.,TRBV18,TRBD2,CASSPRTSLISYNEQFF,TGTGCCAGCTCACCACGGACTAGCTTGATCTCCTACAATGAGCAGTTCTTC
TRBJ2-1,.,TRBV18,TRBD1,CASSPRDRGPDEQFF,TGTGCCAGCTCACCCCGGGATAGGGGGCCGGATGAGCAGTTCTTC
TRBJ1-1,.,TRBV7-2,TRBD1,CASSIGAGGVTEAFF,TGTGCCAGCAGTATTGGGGCAGGGGGTGTCACTGAAGCTTTCTTT
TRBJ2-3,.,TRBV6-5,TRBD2,CASSRLAGEPDTQYF,TGTGCCAGCAGCAGACTAGCGGGAGAACCAGATACGCAGTATTTT
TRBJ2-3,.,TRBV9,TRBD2,CASSVGLAGAQDTQYF,TGTGCCAGCAGCGTCGGACTAGCGGGTGCCCAAGATACGCAGTATTTT
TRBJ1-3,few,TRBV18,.,CASSPQMKRISGNTIYF,TGTGCCAGCTCACCCCAGATGAAGAGGATCTCTGGAAACACCATATATTTT
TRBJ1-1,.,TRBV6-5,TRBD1,CASSNSGQGPEAFF,TGTGCCAGCAGTAACTCGGGACAGGGCCCTGAAGCTTTCTTT
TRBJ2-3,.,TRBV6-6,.,CASRRTRTTDTQYF,TGTGCCAGCAGAAGGACACGCACCACAGATACGCAGTATTTT
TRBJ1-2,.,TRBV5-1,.,CASSLDRANYGYTF,TGCGCCAGCAGCTTGGACAGAGCTAACTATGGCTACACCTTC
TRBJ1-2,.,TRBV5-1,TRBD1,CASSLGGEQGYGYTF,TGCGCCAGCAGCTTGGGGGGAGAACAGGGGTATGGCTACACCTTC
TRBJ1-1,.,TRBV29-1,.,CSVEVKRGEAFF,TGCAGCGTTGAAGTTAAACGGGGGGAAGCTTTCTTT
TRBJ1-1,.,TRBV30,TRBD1,CACLRDRNTEAFF,TGTGCCTGCCTCCGGGACAGAAACACTGAAGCTTTCTTT
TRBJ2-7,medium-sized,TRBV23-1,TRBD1,CASIRDRDPLEQYF,TGCGCCAGCATAAGGGACAGGGACCCCCTCGAGCAGTACTTC
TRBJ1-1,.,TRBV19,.,CASSGTTGKAFF,TGTGCCAGTAGTGGCACGACAGGTAAAGCTTTCTTT
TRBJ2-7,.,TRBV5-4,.,CASSQVGGSYEQYF,TGTGCCAGCAGCCAAGTAGGCGGCAGCTACGAGCAGTACTTC
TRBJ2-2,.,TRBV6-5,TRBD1,CASKPGQGAGGELFF,TGTGCCAGCAAACCCGGACAGGGGGCTGGCGGGGAGCTGTTTTTT
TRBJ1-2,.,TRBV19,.,CASSIRGLNYGYTF,TGTGCCAGTAGTATTAGGGGACTTAACTATGGCTACACCTTC
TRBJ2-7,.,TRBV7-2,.,CASSLISELGQYF,TGTGCCAGCAGCTTAATCAGCGAGCTAGGGCAGTACTTC
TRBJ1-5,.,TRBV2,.,CASIAREGNQPQHF,TGTGCCAGCATCGCCCGGGAGGGTAATCAGCCCCAGCATTTT
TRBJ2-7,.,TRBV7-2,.,CASSLVAGYEQYF,TGTGCCAGCAGCTTAGTGGCGGGATACGAGCAGTACTTC
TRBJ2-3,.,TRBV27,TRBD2,CASRTSGFTDTQYF,TGTGCCAGCCGGACTAGCGGCTTCACAGATACGCAGTATTTT